Here is one T cell receptor (beta chain) with its context. Its antigen remains undetermined. No qualities accompany the bases; no much larger clone lies one base away. The Qiagen DNeasy kit was used to extract genomic DNA both from unsorted PBMCs and from the negatively selected CD4+ and CD8+ fractions. TCR beta CDR3 regions were subjected to amplification by immunoSEQ multiplex PCR with primers that anneal to V and J segments. A synthetic immune receptor repertoire was used to minimize amplification bias, and any remaining bias was removed computationally after sequencing. On the study's bioinformatics: Custom Python scripts were used to quantify repertoire diversity as the Shannon entropy index. Unsorted, CD4+ and CD8+ repertoires were analyzed separately, except for combined analyses in which CD4+ and CD8+ sequences were merged in silico. A clone counted as expanded when the clone's frequency after treatment rose at least 2-fold relative to C1D1, and clones undetected at baseline were given a pseudocount of 0.5. Singleton clones were defined as clones with 0 or 1 copy at C1D1, and non-singleton clones were defined as clones with 2 or more copies. Clones expanded in unsorted samples were annotated as CD4+, CD8+ or unknown by matching protein sequences in sorted samples from the same patient. Wilcoxon tests were applied to paired samples to test diversity changes from C1D1 to C4D1. The table was pulled from immuneACCESS by TCRdb, which kept in-frame rearrangements only. Such tables lose some clones; where checked, under half of the loss comes from unresolved V genes, and the rest has no known cause. V and J calls and clone size are copied from that table; D and trimming were computed from the DNA. The sample table shows roughly 150,000 clones, and approximately 80% are seen once. The ten largest clones capture 9.2% of the sample.

The sample is drawn from a study of PD-1 blockade in classical Hodgkin lymphoma (dated by TCRdb to 2018 to 2021). Study-level background: Nivolumab dosing was 3 mg/kg intravenously every 2 weeks, continuing until either disease progression or unacceptable toxicity. To define a peripheral blood immune signature of response to PD-1 blockade in classical Hodgkin lymphoma, the study combined TCR beta sequencing with CyTOF. The investigation overall reported the following: Patients starting nivolumab less than 1 year after ASCT had lower diversity and were excluded from later analyses to avoid confounding by immune reconstitution. Newly diagnosed patients were reported to have lower baseline TCR diversity than healthy donors, and relapsed/refractory patients were reported to have lower baseline TCR diversity still. Among trial patients, those achieving complete response had baseline diversity similar to that of newly diagnosed patients, while diversity was significantly lower in partial responders and progressors. Only a single clinical trial cohort was studied, and what caused the repertoire differences, possibly disease activity or prior therapy, remained undefined. By C4D1, a significant rise was seen in CD4+ TCR diversity but not in CD8+ TCR diversity (p=0.0027 vs p=0.16), and the rise was most apparent among complete responders (p=0.02).

The time point label, as the study defines it: cycle 2 day 1 (C2D1) of nivolumab. Every trial patient had relapsed after autologous stem cell transplantation, and cohorts A, B and C differed in prior brentuximab vedotin exposure. The trial cohort included around 60 patients with relapsed/refractory classical Hodgkin lymphoma, and each patient had a best overall response of complete response, partial response or progressive disease. Trial patients were treated with single-agent nivolumab in the multi-cohort phase II CheckMate 205 trial. An independent review committee assessed best overall response by applying the 2007 International Working Group response criteria. PBMCs from the trial were collected at three points: immediately before nivolumab initiation (C1D1), and during therapy at cycle 2 day 1 and cycle 4 day 1. Peripheral blood was collected in 8 mL Vacutainer Cell Preparation Tubes, from which PBMCs were isolated by centrifugation and then cryopreserved.

Trimming takes 6 bases from V and 1 base from J, and the germline ends sit 15 bases apart. Sequences MNHEY (CDR1) and SVGAGI (CDR2) are obtained from the germline V gene. There are 15 amino acids in the CDR3, from cysteine to phenylalanine inclusive. The DNA shown is the 45-base CDR3, in frame from base 1. The chain links TRBV6-5 with TRBJ1-1, with the D gene not clear enough to name. The clonotype comes from a human donor with classical Hodgkin lymphoma. The input for sequencing was peripheral blood mononuclear cells (PBMCs), taken before the second cycle of nivolumab. The nucleotide sequence reads as follows: TGTGCCAGCAGCCAACAGACCGGGGAGAACACTGAAGCTTTCTTT. This codes for CASSQQTGENTEAFF.